A single sample is the source of the 15 T cell receptor beta chains below, sequenced in a study of response to subunit inactivated influenza vaccine. MiXCR was run by TCRdb on the RT-PCR reads, yielding one entry per CDR3 protein. The sample lists over 800,000 distinct CDR3 sequences, 21% occurring once. The sequences come from PBMCs from blood, collected 5 to 6 days after vaccination. These receptors were obtained from a man between 50 and 59 years old who received an inactivated influenza vaccine.

V is TRBV5-1 and J is TRBJ2-1, with 8 bases fitting TRBD2. The CDR3 covers 15 residues. Germline V gene sequence: CDR1 SGHRS, CDR2 YFSETQ. Losses at the gene ends were 0 bases for V and 7 bases for J; bases not matched to a gene: 6. The CDR3 nucleotides read TGCGCCAGCAGCTTGGCCCAGCGGGAGTATAATGAGCAGTTCTTC. This encodes CASSLAQREYNEQFF.

Only one count was recorded for this clonotype. The rearrangement links TRBV1 to TRBJ2-7; the table's D gene call, TRBD1, was not cross checked with the DNA. TRBV1 is marked as a pseudogene. There are 15 residues in the CDR3. This CDR3 is CTSSHYRDRGYEQYF. Written as DNA, the CDR3 is TGCACCAGCAGCCACTACCGGGACAGGGGCTACGAGCAGTACTTC.

This clonotype was seen only a few times. V and J are TRBV4-3 and TRBJ2-5; a weak D match, TRBD2 (5 bases). In germline, CDR1 is LGHNA, CDR2 YSLEER. CDR3 length equals 14 residues. V lost 4 bases to trimming and J lost 2 bases, with 11 bases between them. The CDR3: CASSRTRKQETQYF. The CDR3 nucleotides read TGCGCCAGCAGCCGCACTAGGAAACAAGAGACCCAGTACTTC.

This clonotype has a handful of counts. The chain is built from TRBV19 and TRBJ1-5; D uncertain. CDR3 length equals 13 residues. The V gene lost 5 bases and the J gene lost 4 bases, with 9 bases spanning the gap. Germline CDR1 reads LNHDA; CDR2 reads SQIVND (reference sequence). The CDR3 loop is CASSGSGNQPQHF. The CDR3 DNA follows: TGTGCCAGTAGTGGGTCCGGGAATCAGCCCCAGCATTTT.

The chain combines TRBV4-3 with TRBJ2-7; D perhaps matches TRBD2 (5 bases). The V gene lost 0 bases and the J gene lost 9 bases, with 12 bases spanning the gap. Germline CDR1 reads LGHNA; CDR2 reads YSLEER. The CDR3 loop spans 13 amino acids. This chain's CDR3 is CASSQDWGSAQYF. The CDR3 DNA follows: TGCGCCAGCAGCCAAGATTGGGGTAGCGCGCAGTACTTC.

V is TRBV9 and J is TRBJ2-3, with D unresolved. The germline V gene encodes CDR1 SGDLS and CDR2 YYNGEE. The CDR3 has 16 residues. The V end lost 0 bases, the J end lost 0 bases, and 11 bases lay between the germline ends. The CDR3 here is CASSVADSYSTDTQYF. The CDR3 DNA is TGTGCCAGCAGCGTAGCCGACTCTTATAGCACAGATACGCAGTATTTT. Variable domain in full (rest from reference TRBV9 and TRBJ2-3): DSGVTQTPKHLITATGQRVTLRCSPRSGDLSVYWYQQSLDQGLQFLIQYYNGEERAKGNILERFSAQQFPDLHSELNLSSLELGDSALYFCASSVADSYSTDTQYFGPGTRLTVL.

The sample holds a few counts of this clonotype. The chain recombines TRBV6-1 with TRBJ2-1; D tentatively reads TRBD1 or TRBD2 (7 bases each). V was cut by 6 bases and J by 5 bases, with 14 bases left in between. The CDR3 runs to 14 residues. Germline loops: CDR1 MNHNS, CDR2 SASEGT. The CDR3 sequence is CASSRGGLDNEQFF. CDR3 sequence (DNA): TGTGCCAGCAGCAGGGGGGGCTTGGACAATGAGCAGTTCTTC.

The rearrangement uses TRBV4-2 and TRBJ2-2; D is uncertain. The germline gives CDR1 LGHNA, CDR2 YNFKEQ. This CDR3 has 16 amino acids. Deletions cut 0 bases from V and 1 base from J, with 9 bases between. Here the CDR3 DNA reads TGTGCCAGCAGCCAAGATCGCGGCCTGAACACCGGGGAGCTGTTTTTT. Translating it yields CASSQDRGLNTGELFF.

This clonotype showed up just a few times. This chain uses TRBV7-2 with TRBJ1-5, with 7 positions matching TRBD1. The CDR3 extends over 15 amino acids. After removal of 5 bases from V and 4 bases from J, the junction contained 8 bases not matched to a gene. The germline gives CDR1 SGHTA, CDR2 FQGNSA. CDR3 in amino acids: CASSQGSGGNQPQHF. The CDR3 DNA is TGTGCCAGCAGCCAGGGCTCAGGGGGGAATCAGCCCCAGCATTTT.

The sample holds a few counts of this clonotype. The rearrangement joins TRBV7-3 to TRBJ2-7, with 11 nucleotides matching TRBD2. Germline V gives CDR1 SGHTA, CDR2 FQGTGA. V lost 5 bases to trimming and J lost 2 bases; unmatched junction nucleotides: 2. The CDR3 sequence is 14 residues long. The CDR3 protein is CASSVAGGPYEQYF. CDR3 sequence (DNA): TGTGCCAGCAGCGTAGCGGGAGGGCCCTACGAGCAGTACTTC.

This clonotype was seen a handful of times. The rearrangement joins TRBV11-2 to TRBJ2-5, with D maybe TRBD1 (5 bases). V dropped 8 bases and J dropped 5 bases, with 9 bases sitting between them. This CDR3 comprises 11 residues. Germline V CDR1 and CDR2: SGHAT, FQNNGV. CDR3 nucleotide sequence: TGTGCCAGCTCCAAGGGGGAGACCCAGTACTTC. Protein product: CASSKGETQYF.

The chain employs TRBV18 and TRBJ2-7, with D unclear. V lost 2 bases and J 4 bases, leaving 12 bases between the germline ends. This CDR3 comprises 14 residues. Germline-derived CDR1 and CDR2 are KGHSH and LQKENI. The CDR3 nucleotides read TGTGCCAGCTCACCATCCCCTAGGGCATACGAGCAGTACTTC. Translation gives CASSPSPRAYEQYF. The whole variable domain, remainder taken from reference TRBV18 and TRBJ2-7, is NAGVMQNPRHLVRRRGQEARLRCSPMKGHSHVYWYRQLPEEGLKFMVYLQKENIIDESGMPKERFSAEFPKEGPSILRIQQVVRGDSAAYFCASSPSPRAYEQYFGPGTRLTVT.

This clonotype was seen a handful of times. CDR3 sequence (DNA): TGTGCCACCAGTCAACAGACTTGGACTAGCGTGGATACGCAGTATTTT. It translates to CATSQQTWTSVDTQYF. The chain is built from TRBV24-1 and TRBJ2-3; 9 positions match TRBD2. The V and J ends lost 6 bases and 6 bases, in that order; junction bases with no gene match: 12. The CDR3 contains 16 residues. Per the germline V gene, CDR1 is KGHDR and CDR2 is SFDVKD.

The rearrangement uses TRBV30 and TRBJ2-7; a possible D gene is TRBD1 (5 bases). V was clipped by 1 base and J by 5 bases, with 15 bases between them. From germline, CDR1 is GTSNPN and CDR2 SVGIG (reference sequence). This CDR3 is 14 amino acids long. The CDR3 protein is CAWSGVGRANEQYF. The DNA of the CDR3 is TGTGCCTGGAGTGGTGTGGGCAGGGCGAACGAGCAGTACTTC.

A few counts support this clonotype. The chain employs TRBV3-1 and TRBJ2-7; TRBD2 matches 7 bases. Germline-derived CDR1 and CDR2 are LGHDT and YNNKEL (reference sequence). V lost 4 bases, J lost 2 bases, and 8 bases stayed unmatched. This CDR3 contains 15 residues. The CDR3 DNA reads as TGTGCCAGCAGCCCTCAGGGACTAAAGCCCTACGAGCAGTACTTC. It specifies CASSPQGLKPYEQYF.